This TCR beta chain is drawn from a study of cytomegalovirus exposure and HLA in healthy donors (dated by TCRdb to 2015 to 2018). Broadly, across the study: An earlier analysis of some 550 of the donors reported approximately 290 Gb of sequence data and more than 90 million unique TCR beta sequences from roughly 180 million T cells. An early release covering around 630 HLA-typed donors comprised roughly 300 gigabases of sequencing data and tens of millions of unique TCR sequences. Of the approximately 370 genotyped donors, 75% to 85% were placed in the genetic ancestry cluster associated with self-reported Caucasian donors. The study aimed to test whether cataloging public T cell receptors could reveal signatures of past pathogen exposure. Using immunosequencing, the study profiled T cell repertoires from 550 to 750 subjects and related those repertoires to cytomegalovirus serostatus. Besides the first cohort of around 670 subjects, a separate validation cohort made up of 120 different subjects was used. To predict cytomegalovirus infection status, the study combined high-throughput TCR immunosequencing, statistical association of individual TCRs with disease status, and machine learning. To study patterns of TCR occurrence, a later analysis re-analyzed previously published TCR beta repertoires from several hundred donors and added high-resolution HLA genotyping. Rather than using new phenotypic data, the later analysis identified candidate immune exposures from TCR beta sequences and from how often those sequences occurred across donors. An earlier analysis of 587 of the donors used high-throughput TCR beta sequencing to judge whether each TCR beta V gene segment behaved as functional or pseudogenic. Donor age, sex, ethnicity and CMV serostatus were collected together with the repertoire data. A later genetic analysis took genome-wide SNP genotypes for about three fifths of the 666 donors and used that subset as a discovery cohort. All discovery cohort repertoires had been generated using a single sequencing platform. Class I and class II HLA loci were covered by the typing at four-digit resolution. The number of typed donors differed by locus: about 620-640 for A, B, C, DRB1 and DQB1; approximately 520 for DQA1; roughly 600 for DPA1; and some 430 for DPB1. Four to six DR-DQ haplotypes were handled as single units for association and clustering, since linkage in the cohort was strong. Among 300 to 500 genotyped donors of the cohort, an average of about 220,000 unique TCR beta nucleotide sequences was sequenced per donor, of which about 18% were non-productive.

Study-level results and caveats: The presence/absence analyses assumed that sequencing depth was roughly uniform across donors, and that assumption may not be true. Several of the top co-occurrence clusters appeared to be linked to parvovirus B19, influenza, CMV and Epstein-Barr virus, according to a later analysis. Immune exposure information for the cohort was limited to CMV serostatus. A further reported finding was that TCR beta sequences accurately predicted the HLA-A and HLA-B alleles for most subjects in the first cohort. Some IMGT-functional V segments, including TRBV6-2 and TRBV6-3, could not be told apart with the 87-base-pair reads, so those segments were excluded. Correlated functional status among segregating V segments might reflect linkage disequilibrium, but an unknown experimental factor could not be ruled out. The cohort was sequenced for TCR beta chains only, and without alpha or paired-chain data the features that could be detected were limited. The authors suggested that the approach could potentially be generalized to other disease states and immunological phenotypes. In a later analysis, TCR association rates were found to vary across HLA loci, with the most associated TCRs seen for DRB1 alleles and the fewest for HLA-C alleles. In a later genetic analysis, a missense DCLRE1C variant was associated with V-gene and J-gene trimming of TCR beta chains, and the association was replicated in an independent cohort. The classifier was reported to diagnose cytomegalovirus status with high specificity and sensitivity in both the original cohort and the validation cohort. In a later analysis, most CMV-associated TCR beta chains were found to appear HLA-restricted, with HLA associations seemingly driven largely by CMV exposure. A cluster of highly shared sequence variants was judged likely to represent a technical artifact of the sequencing pipeline. A later genetic analysis reported fewer N-insertions in productive TCRs among donors in an Asian-associated ancestry cluster than the approximately 700-donor mean. A later analysis associated around 16,000 TCR beta sequences with specific HLA alleles at a false discovery rate of 0.05. A total of 164 TCR beta chains were listed by the study as associated with cytomegalovirus. Strong co-occurrence of HLA alleles, especially DR and DQ, made assigning TCR associations to individual alleles difficult. Compared with equally common non-associated chains, HLA-associated TCR beta chains in a later analysis were more clonally expanded and had lower generation probabilities. About 17 rarely observed V segments, including chromosome 9 orphons, were excluded from the earlier analysis of a few hundred of the donors because counts were too low. Most TCR sequences were observed very rarely across donors, whereas some public TCRs were present in many individuals. Because some donors lacked HLA typing at each locus, the association tests relied only on the typed subset. In an earlier analysis of around 500 of the donors, most TCR beta V segments appeared in productive rearrangements about 87% or about 30% of the time, broadly matching IMGT annotations. In vitro tests confirmed that three of the cytomegalovirus-associated TCR beta chains recognize cytomegalovirus antigens.

The cohort consisted of 600 to 750 healthy bone marrow donors. Cohort members were all nominally healthy when sampled, although unrecorded immune exposures were likely present. The donor tested CMV seronegative, placing the donor among the roughly 340 seronegative members of the cohort. A peripheral blood sample was collected from each donor, and TCR beta sequencing was performed on peripheral blood mononuclear cells. Genomic DNA was extracted from the blood cell samples with the Qiagen DNeasy Blood Extraction Kit. Comments on this clone: Its binding antigen is unknown.

Library method: the immunoSEQ multiplex PCR assay. For the multiplex PCR, a mixture combining 60 forward primers for TCR Vbeta segments and 13 reverse primers for TCR Jbeta segments was used. Amplification of the CDR3 region of rearranged TCR beta genes was performed with a multiplex PCR assay on genomic DNA. The Illumina HiSeq System was used to sequence the amplified TCR beta libraries as 87-base-pair reads. Under the source paper's analysis protocol: Across the 666 repertoires, a later analysis counted 78 million or so unique TCR beta chains, about 10 million of which were shared by at least two donors. A nearest-neighbor algorithm error-corrected the raw reads and collapsed the reads into unique sequences, merging closely related sequences to remove PCR and sequencing errors. CDR3 sequences were aligned to IMGT reference sequences to assign V, D and J gene segments. Each retained sequence needed at least a six-nucleotide match to both a V gene segment and a J gene segment. A rearrangement counted as productive if the CDR3 had no stop codons and remained in frame with V and J, and every other rearrangement counted as non-productive. CDR3 was defined by IMGT convention, running from the second conserved V-encoded cysteine to the conserved J-encoded phenylalanine. The earlier analysis of about 590 of the donors excluded sequences that lacked an unambiguous match to a single V gene segment. In an earlier analysis of several hundred of the donors, a V segment was called functional when productive rearrangements were above 56.7%, and segregating when the standard deviation between donors exceeded 5%. A statistical classification framework was developed to diagnose cytomegalovirus status using the catalog of TCR beta chain sequences. In a later analysis, TCR nucleotide sequences were compared against IMGT/GENE-DB human TR gene sequences so that V and J genes could be assigned. Using the TCRdist pipeline, a later analysis assigned CDR3 sequences along with most-parsimonious VDJ recombination scenarios. In a later analysis, each TCR beta chain was defined by its CDR3 amino acid sequence together with its V-gene family, and reads lacking a unique V-gene family were excluded. To address suspected cross-contamination and a sequencing artifact, a later analysis removed some 620 highly shared, low-generation-probability nucleotide sequences. For each public chain, a later analysis derived a clonal expansion index from normalized ranks of inferred template counts within each repertoire. Generation probabilities in a later analysis came from a VDJ recombination model fitted to out-of-frame rearrangements, and those results were checked against IGoR. A later analysis scored TCR-TCR, TCR-HLA and TCR-CMV co-occurrence with hypergeometric tests, applying a repertoire-size bias correction to TCR pairs. To estimate false discovery rates, a later analysis permuted the HLA or CMV assignments 20 times. A later analysis grouped co-occurring TCRs with DBSCAN, adding TCRdist sequence similarity when clustering within HLA-allele-positive subsets. Repertoires with fewer than 30,000 or more than 120,000 public chains, plus five repertoires with anomalous nucleotide sharing, were excluded from co-occurrence clustering. The table comes from immuneACCESS by way of TCRdb, which keeps in-frame sequences with V and J called. Part of the clones is missing from these tables; in studies checked, under half for an unresolved V gene and the rest for unknown reasons. That table supplies the V and J calls and clone size; D and trimming were determined from the DNA. The sample's records list more than 95,000 clones. Together, the top ten hold around 2.7% of the sample.

From the cysteine up to the phenylalanine, the CDR3 has a length of 13 residues. Only the CDR3 region is kept as DNA, spanning 39 bases read in frame from base 1. CDR1 and CDR2, per the germline V gene, are SGHNT and YENEEA. V gives up 0 bases and J gives up 1 base, and the segment between their germline ends measures 4 bases. The receptor's source is a man younger than 40 in good health and CMV-seronegative. Here the chain combines TRBV11-3 and TRBJ2-7; the D gene assignment is ambiguous. The sequenced material came from PBMCs. In nucleotides, the sequence is TGTGCCAGCAGCTTAGACCCTTCCTACGAGCAGTACTTC. It encodes CASSLDPSYEQYF.